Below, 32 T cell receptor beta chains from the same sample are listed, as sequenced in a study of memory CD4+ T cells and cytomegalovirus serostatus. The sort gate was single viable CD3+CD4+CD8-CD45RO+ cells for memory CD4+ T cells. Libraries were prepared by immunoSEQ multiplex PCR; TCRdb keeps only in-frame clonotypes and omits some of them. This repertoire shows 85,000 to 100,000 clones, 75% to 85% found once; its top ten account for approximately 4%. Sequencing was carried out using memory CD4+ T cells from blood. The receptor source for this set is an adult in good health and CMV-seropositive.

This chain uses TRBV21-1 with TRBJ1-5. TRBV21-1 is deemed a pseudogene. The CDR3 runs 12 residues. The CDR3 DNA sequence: TGTGCCAGCAAAGGTGGGAACCAGCCCCAGCATTTT. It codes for CASKGGNQPQHF.

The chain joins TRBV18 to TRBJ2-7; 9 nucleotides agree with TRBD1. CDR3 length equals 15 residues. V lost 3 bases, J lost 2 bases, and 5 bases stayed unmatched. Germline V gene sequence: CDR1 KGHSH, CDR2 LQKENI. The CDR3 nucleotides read TGTGCCAGCTCACCCGGGACAGGGTGGGCCTACGAGCAGTACTTC. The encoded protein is CASSPGTGWAYEQYF.

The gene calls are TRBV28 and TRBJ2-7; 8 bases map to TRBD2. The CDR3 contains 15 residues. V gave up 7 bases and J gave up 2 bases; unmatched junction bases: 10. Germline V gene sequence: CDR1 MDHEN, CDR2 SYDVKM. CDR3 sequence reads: CASTSGGGGPYEQYF. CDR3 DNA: TGTGCCAGCACCTCCGGGGGGGGCGGACCCTACGAGCAGTACTTC. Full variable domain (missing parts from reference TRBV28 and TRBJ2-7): DVKVTQSSRYLVKRTGEKVFLECVQDMDHENMFWYRQDPGLGLRLIYFSYDVKMKEKGDIPEGYSVSREKKERFSLILESASTNQTSMYLCASTSGGGGPYEQYFGPGTRLTVT.

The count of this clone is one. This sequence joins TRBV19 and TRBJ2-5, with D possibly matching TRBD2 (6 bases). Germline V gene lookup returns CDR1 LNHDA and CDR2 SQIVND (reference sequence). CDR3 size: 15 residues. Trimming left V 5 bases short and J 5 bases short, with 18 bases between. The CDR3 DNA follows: TGTGCCAGTAGTCCCCGGGCGGGGAGTCGGGAGACCCAGTACTTC. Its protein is CASSPRAGSRETQYF.

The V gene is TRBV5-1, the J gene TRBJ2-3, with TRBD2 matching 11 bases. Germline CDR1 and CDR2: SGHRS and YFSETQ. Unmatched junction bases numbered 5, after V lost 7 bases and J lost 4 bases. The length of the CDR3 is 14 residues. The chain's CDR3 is CASYQGLAADTQYF. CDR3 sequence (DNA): TGCGCCAGCTACCAGGGACTAGCGGCAGATACGCAGTATTTT.

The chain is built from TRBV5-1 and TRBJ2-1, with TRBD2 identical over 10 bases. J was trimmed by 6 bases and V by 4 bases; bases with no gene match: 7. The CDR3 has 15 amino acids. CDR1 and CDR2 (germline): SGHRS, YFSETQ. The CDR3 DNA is TGCGCCAGCAGCAACAGCGGGAGGGTGGGCAATGAGCAGTTCTTC. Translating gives CASSNSGRVGNEQFF.

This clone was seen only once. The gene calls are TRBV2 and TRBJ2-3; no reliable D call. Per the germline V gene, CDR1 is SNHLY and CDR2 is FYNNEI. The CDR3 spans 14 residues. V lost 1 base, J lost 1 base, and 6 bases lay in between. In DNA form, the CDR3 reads TGTGCCAGCAGTGAAGATGAGGGCACAGATACGCAGTATTTT. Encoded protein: CASSEDEGTDTQYF.

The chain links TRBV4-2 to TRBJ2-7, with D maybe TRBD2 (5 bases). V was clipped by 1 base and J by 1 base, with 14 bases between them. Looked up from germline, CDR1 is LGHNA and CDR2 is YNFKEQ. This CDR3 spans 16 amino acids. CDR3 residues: CASSQVTRALSYEQYF. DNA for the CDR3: TGTGCCAGCAGCCAAGTTACGAGGGCCCTTTCCTACGAGCAGTACTTC.

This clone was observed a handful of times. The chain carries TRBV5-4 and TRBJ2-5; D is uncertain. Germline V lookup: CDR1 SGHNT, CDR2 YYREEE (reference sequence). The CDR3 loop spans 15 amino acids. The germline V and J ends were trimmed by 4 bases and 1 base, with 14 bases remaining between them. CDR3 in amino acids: CASSPKGTAQETQYF. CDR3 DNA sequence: TGTGCCAGCAGCCCTAAGGGTACAGCCCAAGAGACCCAGTACTTC.

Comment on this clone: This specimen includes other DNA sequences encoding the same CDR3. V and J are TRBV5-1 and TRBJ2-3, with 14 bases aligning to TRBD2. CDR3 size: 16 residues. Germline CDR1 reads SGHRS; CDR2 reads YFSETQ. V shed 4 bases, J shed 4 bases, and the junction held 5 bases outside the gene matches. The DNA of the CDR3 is TGCGCCAGCAGCAGGGGACTAGCGGGAGAGCCAGATACGCAGTATTTT. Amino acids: CASSRGLAGEPDTQYF.

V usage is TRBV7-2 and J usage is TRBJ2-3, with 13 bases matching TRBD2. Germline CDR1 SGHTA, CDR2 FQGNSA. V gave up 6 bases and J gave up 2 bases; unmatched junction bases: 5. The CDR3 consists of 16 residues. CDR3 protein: CASRGGLAGFTDTQYF. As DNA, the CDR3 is TGTGCCAGCAGGGGGGGACTAGCGGGGTTCACAGATACGCAGTATTTT.

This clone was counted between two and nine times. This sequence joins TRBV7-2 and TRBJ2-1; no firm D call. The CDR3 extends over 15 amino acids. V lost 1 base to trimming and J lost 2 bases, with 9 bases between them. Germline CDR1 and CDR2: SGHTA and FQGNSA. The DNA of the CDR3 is TGTGCCAGCAGCTTAGTTCAGCTTACCTACAATGAGCAGTTCTTC. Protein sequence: CASSLVQLTYNEQFF.

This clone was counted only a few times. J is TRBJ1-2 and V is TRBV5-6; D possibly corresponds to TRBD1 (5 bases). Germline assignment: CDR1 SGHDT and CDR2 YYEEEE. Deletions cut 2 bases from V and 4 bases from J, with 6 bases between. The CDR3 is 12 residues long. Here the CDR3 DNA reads TGTGCCAGCAGCTTTACAGGCTATGGCTACACCTTC. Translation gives CASSFTGYGYTF.

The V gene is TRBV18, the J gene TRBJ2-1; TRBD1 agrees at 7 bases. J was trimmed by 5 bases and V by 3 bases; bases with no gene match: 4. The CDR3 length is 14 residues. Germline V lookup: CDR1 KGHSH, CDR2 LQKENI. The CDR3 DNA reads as TGTGCCAGCTCACCCGGGACAGTCAACAATGAGCAGTTCTTC. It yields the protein CASSPGTVNNEQFF.

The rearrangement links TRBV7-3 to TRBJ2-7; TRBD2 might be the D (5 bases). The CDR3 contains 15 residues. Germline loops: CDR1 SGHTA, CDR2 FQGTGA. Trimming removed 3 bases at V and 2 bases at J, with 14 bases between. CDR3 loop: CASSLEAGPAYEQYF. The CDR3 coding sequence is TGTGCCAGCAGCTTGGAGGCGGGTCCAGCCTACGAGCAGTACTTC.

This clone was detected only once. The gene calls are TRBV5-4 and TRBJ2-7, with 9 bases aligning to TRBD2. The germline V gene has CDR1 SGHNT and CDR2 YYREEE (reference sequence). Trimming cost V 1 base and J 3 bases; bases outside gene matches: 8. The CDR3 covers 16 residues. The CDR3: CASSLSGLAGYYEQYF. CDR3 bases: TGTGCCAGCAGCTTGAGCGGGCTAGCGGGATACTACGAGCAGTACTTC.

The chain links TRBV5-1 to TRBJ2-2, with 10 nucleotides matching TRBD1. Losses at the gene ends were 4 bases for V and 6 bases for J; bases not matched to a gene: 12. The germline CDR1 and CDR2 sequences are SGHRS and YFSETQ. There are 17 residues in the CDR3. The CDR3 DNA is TGCGCCAGCAGCCCGGAGGGACAGGGGCAGGGGTCCGGGGAGCTGTTTTTT. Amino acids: CASSPEGQGQGSGELFF.

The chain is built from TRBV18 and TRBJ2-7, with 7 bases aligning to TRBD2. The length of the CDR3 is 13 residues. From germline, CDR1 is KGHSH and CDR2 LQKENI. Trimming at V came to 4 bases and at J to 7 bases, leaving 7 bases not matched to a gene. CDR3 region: CASSLGTTLEQYF. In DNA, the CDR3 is TGTGCCAGCTCACTCGGGACTACGCTTGAGCAGTACTTC.

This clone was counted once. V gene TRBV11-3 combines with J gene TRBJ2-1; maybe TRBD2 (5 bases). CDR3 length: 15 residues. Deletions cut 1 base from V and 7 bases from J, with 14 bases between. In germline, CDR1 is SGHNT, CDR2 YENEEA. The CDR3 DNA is TGTGCCAGCAGCTTAGGCTCAGTGGGCGGGAATGAGCAGTTCTTC. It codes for CASSLGSVGGNEQFF.

CDR3 sequence: CASSLGARGYTF. CDR3 bases: TGTGCCAGCAGTTTGGGGGCGCGGGGCTACACCTTC. The V and J genes are TRBV28 and TRBJ1-2; perhaps TRBD1 as D (6 bases). CDR1 MDHEN and CDR2 SYDVKM come from the germline V gene. V gave up 3 bases and J gave up 8 bases, with 10 bases separating them. The CDR3 covers 12 residues.

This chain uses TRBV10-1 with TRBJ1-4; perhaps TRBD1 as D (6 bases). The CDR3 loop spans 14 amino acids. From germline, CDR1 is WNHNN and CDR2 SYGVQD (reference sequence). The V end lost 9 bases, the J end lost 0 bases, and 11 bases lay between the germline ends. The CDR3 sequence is CASPWTATNEKLFF. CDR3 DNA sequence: TGCGCCAGTCCTTGGACAGCAACTAATGAAAAACTGTTTTTT.

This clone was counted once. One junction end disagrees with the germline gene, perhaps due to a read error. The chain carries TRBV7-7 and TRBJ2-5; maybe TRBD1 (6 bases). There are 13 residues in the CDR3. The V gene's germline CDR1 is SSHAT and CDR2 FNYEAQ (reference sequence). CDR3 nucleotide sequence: TGTGCTAGCAGCTTAGGGGGTGAGGAGACCCAGTACTTC. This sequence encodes CASSLGGEETQYF. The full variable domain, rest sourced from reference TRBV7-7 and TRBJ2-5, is GAGVSQSPRYKVTKRGQDVTLRCDPISSHATLYWYQQALGQGPEFLTYFNYEAQPDKSGLPSDRFSAERPEGSISTLTIQRTEQRDSAMYRCASSLGGEETQYFGPGTRLLVL.

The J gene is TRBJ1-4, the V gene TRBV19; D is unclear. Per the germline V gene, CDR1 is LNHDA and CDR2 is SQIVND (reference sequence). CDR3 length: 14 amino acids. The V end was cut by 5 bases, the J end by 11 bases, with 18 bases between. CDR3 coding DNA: TGTGCCAGTAGTCCGAGACACCTAATTGGGAAACTGTTTTTT. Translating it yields CASSPRHLIGKLFF.

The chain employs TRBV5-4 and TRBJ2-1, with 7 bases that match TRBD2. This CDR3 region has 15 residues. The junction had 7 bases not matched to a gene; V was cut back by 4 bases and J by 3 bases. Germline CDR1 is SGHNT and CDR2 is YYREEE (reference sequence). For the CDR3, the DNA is TGTGCCAGCAGCCCCGGACTAGGAAGCTACAATGAGCAGTTCTTC. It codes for CASSPGLGSYNEQFF.

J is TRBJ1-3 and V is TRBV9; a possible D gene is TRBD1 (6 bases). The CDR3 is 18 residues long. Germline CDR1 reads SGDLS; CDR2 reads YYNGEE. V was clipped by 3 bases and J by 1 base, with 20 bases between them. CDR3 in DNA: TGTGCCAGCAGCGAGAGGGGGACGGCGGAGATGTCTGGAAACACCATATATTTT. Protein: CASSERGTAEMSGNTIYF.

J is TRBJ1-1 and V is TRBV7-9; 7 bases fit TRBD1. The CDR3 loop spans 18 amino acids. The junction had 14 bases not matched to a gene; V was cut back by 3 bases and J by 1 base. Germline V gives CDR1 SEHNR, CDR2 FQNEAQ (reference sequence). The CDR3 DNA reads TGTGCCAGCAGCTTGCCTCCCTCAAAGGGGGCTGGGAACACTGAAGCTTTCTTT. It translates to CASSLPPSKGAGNTEAFF.

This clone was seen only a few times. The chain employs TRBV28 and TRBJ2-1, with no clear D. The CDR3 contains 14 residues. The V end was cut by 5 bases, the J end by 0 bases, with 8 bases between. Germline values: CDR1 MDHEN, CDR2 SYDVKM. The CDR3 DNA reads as TGTGCCAGCAGTATAGGGAACTCCTACAATGAGCAGTTCTTC. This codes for CASSIGNSYNEQFF.

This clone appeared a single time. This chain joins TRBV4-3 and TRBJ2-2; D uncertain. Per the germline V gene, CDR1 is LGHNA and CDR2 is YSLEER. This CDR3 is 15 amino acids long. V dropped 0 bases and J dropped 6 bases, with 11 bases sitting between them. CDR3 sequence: CASSQDGRQAGELFF. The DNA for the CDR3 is TGCGCCAGCAGCCAAGACGGGCGCCAGGCCGGGGAGCTGTTTTTT.

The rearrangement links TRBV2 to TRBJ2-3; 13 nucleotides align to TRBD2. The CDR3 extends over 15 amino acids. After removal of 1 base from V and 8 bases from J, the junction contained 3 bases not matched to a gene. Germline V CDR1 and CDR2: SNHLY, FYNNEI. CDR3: CASSEDRLAGGTQYF. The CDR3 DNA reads TGTGCCAGCAGTGAAGATAGACTAGCGGGAGGTACGCAGTATTTT.

CDR3 loop: CASSLALGPPITEAFF. As DNA, the CDR3 is TGTGCCAGCAGCTTAGCGCTGGGACCCCCGATCACTGAAGCTTTCTTT. V usage is TRBV7-2 and J usage is TRBJ1-1; tentative D call: TRBD1 (5 bases). With 0 bases removed from V and 4 bases from J, the gap between germline ends came to 15 bases. CDR1 is SGHTA and CDR2 is FQGNSA in the germline V gene. The CDR3 contains 16 residues. Full variable domain (outside the CDR3, taken from reference TRBV7-2 and TRBJ1-1): GAGVSQSPSNKVTEKGKDVELRCDPISGHTALYWYRQSLGQGLEFLIYFQGNSAPDKSGLPSDRFSAERTGGSVSTLTIQRTQQEDSAVYLCASSLALGPPITEAFFGQGTRLTVV.

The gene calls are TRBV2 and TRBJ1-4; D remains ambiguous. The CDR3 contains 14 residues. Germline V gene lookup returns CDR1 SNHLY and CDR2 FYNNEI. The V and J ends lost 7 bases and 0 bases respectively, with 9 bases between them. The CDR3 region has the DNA TGTGCCAGCACTTACAGCTCAACTAATGAAAAACTGTTTTTT. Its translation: CASTYSSTNEKLFF. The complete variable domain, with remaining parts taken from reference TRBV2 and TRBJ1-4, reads EPEVTQTPSHQVTQMGQEVILRCVPISNHLYFYWYRQILGQKVEFLVSFYNNEISEKSEIFDDQFSVERPDGSNFTLKIRSTKLEDSAMYFCASTYSSTNEKLFFGSGTQLSVL.

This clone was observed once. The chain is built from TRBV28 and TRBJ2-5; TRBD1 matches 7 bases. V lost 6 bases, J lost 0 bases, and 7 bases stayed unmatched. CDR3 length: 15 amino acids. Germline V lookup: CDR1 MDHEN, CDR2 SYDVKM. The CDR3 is CASSPPGGHQETQYF. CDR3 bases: TGTGCCAGCAGCCCACCAGGGGGACACCAAGAGACCCAGTACTTC.